This T cell receptor beta chain was obtained from a study of T cell responses to AZD1222 COVID-19 vaccine. Trimming removed 1 base from V and 0 bases from J, with 10 bases in between. The CDR3 consists of 16 residues. Germline CDR1 and CDR2: LGHNA and YSLEER. Method: immunoSEQ multiplex PCR; TCRdb's copy keeps in-frame clones and lacks some. The sample yields 65,000 to 70,000 clones, roughly 80% seen once. This chain uses TRBV4-3 with TRBJ1-5; unclear D gene. This TCR derives from an adult in good health. The sequencing used peripheral blood, collected on day 0 of AZD1222 vaccination. CDR3 amino acids: CASSQARTVSNQPQHF. The DNA for the CDR3 is TGCGCCAGCAGCCAAGCAAGGACGGTTAGCAATCAGCCCCAGCATTTT.